The T cell receptor (beta chain) described here comes from a study of blood T cell repertoires in COVID-19. Profiling relied on immunoSEQ multiplex PCR, and the TCRdb table lists in-frame clones only, not all of them. The table shows 430,000 or so clones, with around nine tenths occurring only once. This clonotype was sampled from a man between 18 and 35 years old with COVID-19, enrolled during active disease. The source material was peripheral blood.

CDR3 region: CASSSGGPSYEQYF. CDR3 nucleotides: TGTGCCAGCAGCTCCGGGGGGCCATCCTACGAGCAGTACTTC. The chain couples TRBV5-4 to TRBJ2-7, with D maybe TRBD2 (7 bases). Germline CDR1 reads SGHNT; CDR2 reads YYREEE (reference sequence). The V end was cut by 3 bases, the J end by 1 base, with 11 bases between. The CDR3 extends over 14 amino acids.